This T cell receptor beta chain was sequenced for a study of blood T cell repertoires in COVID-19. Study-wide background: The samples span acute and convalescent COVID-19 from the United States, Italy and Spain. T cells, B-cell-depleted T cells, or PBMCs supplied cDNA or gDNA.

Germline V gene sequence: CDR1 SNHLY, CDR2 FYNNEI. The CDR3 is 13 amino acids. Trimming took 11 bases from V and 0 from J, leaving 14 bases between them. This clone was detected only once. Per the original data handling: Estimation of nucleated cell counts was performed using reference gene primer amplification. TCRdb keeps only in-frame clones here, not all; method: immunoSEQ multiplex PCR. V, J and clone size derive from that table, while D and trimming were established from the DNA sequence. The table has approximately 300,000 clones, roughly 90% seen once. This sequence was found in a man aged 30 to 45 with acute or convalescent COVID-19. Sequenced material: peripheral blood. The genes are TRBV2 and TRBJ2-7, with D maybe TRBD2 (6 bases). The DNA for the CDR3 is TGTGCCGGTCAGGAGGGGAGCTCCTACGAGCAGTACTTC. Residues: CAGQEGSSYEQYF.